This TCR beta chain was observed in a study of blood T cell repertoires in COVID-19. As for the study in general: The samples span acute and convalescent COVID-19 from the United States, Italy and Spain. Sources were T cells, B-cell-depleted T cells, or PBMCs; the material itself was cDNA or gDNA.

All enrollees were roughly 18 to 95 years old and from under 25 US areas. Original handling: Amplifying reference gene primers gave estimates of nucleated cell counts. Sequencing used immunoSEQ multiplex PCR; TCRdb keeps in-frame clones, though not all of them. V, J and clone size are those of that table, while D and trimming were read from the DNA. The sample lists around 220,000 clones, 70% to 90% occurring once. This CDR3 comprises 14 residues. Germline V gives CDR1 LNHNV, CDR2 YYDKDF (reference sequence). V lost 1 base, J lost 1 base, and 8 bases lay in between. Sequences were obtained from PBMCs or T cells enriched from blood (not recorded which). The sequence derives from a woman in her 50s with acute COVID-19. The V call is TRBV15, the J call TRBJ2-7; weak D call: TRBD1 (6 bases). DNA for the CDR3: TGTGCCACCAGCAGAGGGGACATTTCCTACGAGCAGTACTTC. Protein: CATSRGDISYEQYF.